The next 26 T cell receptor beta chains were all read from a single sample in a study of blood T cell repertoires in COVID-19. Profiled with immunoSEQ multiplex PCR; TCRdb holds only in-frame clones, not every one. The sample includes 200,000 to 250,000 clones, approximately 90% seen only once; the top ten take around 1.2%. Sequenced: peripheral blood. These receptors were taken from a young man with acute or convalescent COVID-19.

For the CDR3, the DNA is TGTGCCAGCAGGGGACAGTCTTCCCAGACCCAGTACTTC. This sequence encodes CASRGQSSQTQYF. The rearrangement joins TRBV6-5 to TRBJ2-5; 7 nucleotides align to TRBD1. The germline gives CDR1 MNHEY, CDR2 SVGAGI. This CDR3 is 13 amino acids long. V lost 6 bases and J lost 6; bases outside the gene matches: 7.

V is TRBV5-1 and J is TRBJ2-7, with 11 bases lining up with TRBD1. Germline CDR1 is SGHRS and CDR2 is YFSETQ. V was clipped by 0 bases and J by 2 bases; unmatched bases: 1. CDR3 length: 15 amino acids. Here the CDR3 reads CASSLGDRGTYEQYF. The CDR3 nucleotides read TGCGCCAGCAGCTTGGGGGACAGGGGGACCTACGAGCAGTACTTC.

This chain joins TRBV15 and TRBJ1-1; D remains unclear. Germline V CDR1 and CDR2: LNHNV, YYDKDF (reference sequence). V lost 1 base, J lost 5 bases, and 5 bases lay in between. The CDR3 is made up of 12 amino acids. The CDR3 reads CATSRVQTEAFF. As DNA, the CDR3 is TGTGCCACCAGCAGAGTTCAAACTGAAGCTTTCTTT.

The chain recombines TRBV28 with TRBJ2-7, with D perhaps TRBD2 (6 bases). This CDR3 has 15 amino acids. Germline-derived CDR1 and CDR2 are MDHEN and SYDVKM. Trimming pared 3 bases from V and 0 bases from J, leaving 12 bases between. CDR3 loop: CASSFTGVSSYEQYF. In DNA form, the CDR3 reads TGTGCCAGCAGTTTCACGGGGGTTAGCTCCTACGAGCAGTACTTC. Looking up the rest from reference TRBV28 and TRBJ2-7 gives the full variable domain: DVKVTQSSRYLVKRTGEKVFLECVQDMDHENMFWYRQDPGLGLRLIYFSYDVKMKEKGDIPEGYSVSREKKERFSLILESASTNQTSMYLCASSFTGVSSYEQYFGPGTRLTVT.

The rearrangement uses TRBV28 and TRBJ1-2, with 7 bases identical to TRBD1. Germline trimming cut 5 bases from V and 9 bases from J; bases unmatched to any gene: 6. This CDR3 comprises 12 residues. Germline lookup yields CDR1 MDHEN and CDR2 SYDVKM. CDR3 amino acids: CASSLRTGRYTF. In DNA form, the CDR3 reads TGTGCCAGCAGTCTAAGGACAGGACGCTACACCTTC.

The rearrangement links TRBV5-1 to TRBJ2-6; tentative D call: TRBD1 (6 bases). With 4 bases removed from V and 0 bases from J, the gap between germline ends came to 14 bases. The CDR3 extends over 17 amino acids. The germline gives CDR1 SGHRS, CDR2 YFSETQ. The CDR3, as DNA: TGCGCCAGCAGCCGATATGGACAGAGCTCTGGGGCCAACGTCCTGACTTTC. Protein product: CASSRYGQSSGANVLTF.

The V gene is TRBV27, the J gene TRBJ2-7; 9 nucleotides line up with TRBD1. The CDR3 loop spans 13 amino acids. Germline V gene data show CDR1 as MNHEY and CDR2 as SMNVEV (reference sequence). J gave up 3 bases and V 8 bases, and 5 bases lay outside the gene matches. CDR3 sequence (DNA): TGTGCCAGCGCCCCGACAGGGGGCTACGAGCAGTACTTC. Amino acids: CASAPTGGYEQYF.

This clone was found a few times. The gene calls are TRBV6-5 and TRBJ2-2; 8 nucleotides line up with TRBD2. Trimming cost V 2 bases and J 7 bases; bases outside gene matches: 9. The CDR3 extends over 16 amino acids. Per the germline V gene, CDR1 is MNHEY and CDR2 is SVGAGI. CDR3 DNA: TGTGCCAGCAGTTACGACGGGAGGGCCAACGGCGGGGAGCTGTTTTTT. Its protein product is CASSYDGRANGGELFF.

The J gene is TRBJ2-7, the V gene TRBV9; 10 bases fit TRBD2. The V and J ends lost 4 bases and 7 bases, in that order; junction bases with no gene match: 2. The germline CDR1 and CDR2 sequences are SGDLS and YYNGEE. CDR3 size: 12 residues. In nucleotides, the CDR3 is TGTGCCAGCAGCTTAGCGGGGGGTGAGCAGTACTTC. This translates into CASSLAGGEQYF.

This clone was seen a few times. The chain uses TRBV14 and TRBJ2-1; D ambiguous. This CDR3 comprises 13 residues. Germline V CDR1 and CDR2: SGHDN, FVKESK. V dropped 0 bases and J dropped 10 bases, with 10 bases sitting between them. CDR3: CASSQDLRREQFF. CDR3 nucleotides: TGTGCCAGCAGCCAAGATTTGAGGCGGGAGCAGTTCTTC.

J is TRBJ1-4 and V is TRBV28; unclear D gene. This CDR3 is built from 14 residues. Germline lookup yields CDR1 MDHEN and CDR2 SYDVKM. Trimming took off 2 bases at V and 5 bases at J, with 9 bases between the two ends. The CDR3 sequence: CASSLVQRNEKLFF. The CDR3 coding sequence is TGTGCCAGCAGTTTAGTACAGAGAAATGAAAAACTGTTTTTT.

The count of this clone is one. The chain links TRBV28 to TRBJ1-2; weak D call: TRBD1 (5 bases). Deletions cut 4 bases from V and 4 bases from J, with 10 bases between. The CDR3 length is 13 residues. Germline V gives CDR1 MDHEN, CDR2 SYDVKM. CDR3 coding DNA: TGTGCCAGCAGTTCGGCGGGGCTCTATGGCTACACCTTC. Amino acid sequence: CASSSAGLYGYTF.

This clone has only a few counts. The chain couples TRBV28 to TRBJ2-6; D not certain. In germline, CDR1 is MDHEN, CDR2 SYDVKM. This CDR3 contains 16 residues. V dropped 1 base and J dropped 0 bases, with 7 bases sitting between them. CDR3 coding DNA: TGTGCCAGCAGTTTATATGAGGACTCTGGGGCCAACGTCCTGACTTTC. Translated, it gives CASSLYEDSGANVLTF.

With regard to this clone: A read error may account for a junction end that differs from germline. The chain carries TRBV20-1 and TRBJ2-7; D is perhaps TRBD1 (6 bases). Germline assignment: CDR1 DFQATT and CDR2 SNEGSKA (reference sequence). This CDR3 is built from 11 residues. The CDR3 region has the DNA TGCAGTGCTAGAGATACCGGGACAAATGTCTTC. Residues: CSARDTGTNVF.

This clone was seen a single time. V is TRBV7-3 and J is TRBJ2-3, with unresolved D. V was shortened by 5 bases and J by 4 bases, with 13 bases between the two germline ends. This CDR3 comprises 14 residues. Germline V CDR1 and CDR2: SGHTA, FQGTGA. CDR3 DNA sequence: TGTGCCAGCAGCCCTAATACCCTGCCAGATACGCAGTATTTT. It yields the protein CASSPNTLPDTQYF.

This rearrangement joins TRBV11-2 to TRBJ1-2; TRBD1 matches at 7 bases. J was trimmed by 4 bases and V by 4 bases; bases with no gene match: 9. Germline V gene lookup returns CDR1 SGHAT and CDR2 FQNNGV. The CDR3 length is 15 residues. The CDR3 DNA follows: TGTGCCAGCAGCTCTCCCCGGACAGGACGCTATGGCTACACCTTC. Its protein is CASSSPRTGRYGYTF.

The V and J genes are TRBV14 and TRBJ1-1; 9 bases agree with TRBD1. J lost 0 bases, V lost 4 bases, and 6 bases had no gene match. Germline lookup yields CDR1 SGHDN and CDR2 FVKESK. The CDR3 length is 16 residues. CDR3 DNA: TGTGCCAGCAGCCCCCGGGACAGGGCGATGAACACTGAAGCTTTCTTT. This encodes CASSPRDRAMNTEAFF.

This rearrangement joins TRBV2 to TRBJ2-2; TRBD2 matches 11 bases. The germline V gene has CDR1 SNHLY and CDR2 FYNNEI. V dropped 9 bases and J dropped 4; count of bases not matched to a gene: 4. The CDR3 contains 14 residues. CDR3 nucleotide sequence: TGTGCCAGTACCGGGACTAGCGGCACCGGGGAGCTGTTTTTT. Translated: CASTGTSGTGELFF. Combining the CDR3 with reference TRBV2 and TRBJ2-2 gives the whole variable domain EPEVTQTPSHQVTQMGQEVILRCVPISNHLYFYWYRQILGQKVEFLVSFYNNEISEKSEIFDDQFSVERPDGSNFTLKIRSTKLEDSAMYFCASTGTSGTGELFFGEGSRLTVL.

V usage is TRBV30 and J usage is TRBJ1-2; 8 bases are shared with TRBD1. CDR1 GTSNPN and CDR2 SVGIG come from the germline V gene (reference sequence). This CDR3 contains 15 residues. With V trimmed by 4 bases and J by 3 bases, 10 bases remained unmatched. CDR3 residues: CAWTAVDRGDYGYTF. The DNA of the CDR3 is TGTGCCTGGACAGCGGTAGACAGGGGTGACTATGGCTACACCTTC.

This clone was detected a few times. The rearrangement links TRBV6-5 to TRBJ2-7; TRBD1 is a possible D gene (5 bases). The CDR3 runs 13 residues. CDR1 is MNHEY and CDR2 is SVGAGI in the germline V gene. Trimming cost V 6 bases and J 3 bases, with 12 bases left between them. Here the CDR3 reads CASSPKGNYEQYF. The CDR3 DNA is TGTGCCAGCAGCCCAAAGGGGAACTACGAGCAGTACTTC.

This clone was seen a handful of times. V usage is TRBV11-3 and J usage is TRBJ2-6; possibly TRBD1 for D (5 bases). CDR1 SGHNT and CDR2 YENEEA come from the germline V gene. V was trimmed by 6 bases and J by 1 base, leaving 10 bases between them. This CDR3 contains 15 residues. The chain's CDR3 is CASRKAGSGANVLTF. CDR3 DNA sequence: TGTGCCAGCAGGAAGGCAGGGTCTGGGGCCAACGTCCTGACTTTC.

The rearrangement links TRBV7-8 to TRBJ2-7; 9 bases match TRBD1. V shed 5 bases, J shed 3 bases, and the junction held 5 bases outside the gene matches. Germline V gives CDR1 SGHVS, CDR2 FQNEAQ. CDR3 length: 14 amino acids. Here the CDR3 DNA reads TGTGCCAGCAGCCCGACGGGACAGGGCTACGAGCAGTACTTC. It codes for CASSPTGQGYEQYF.

The chain joins TRBV6-5 to TRBJ1-2; no definite D call. Trimming removed 6 bases from V and 2 bases from J, with 10 bases in between. This CDR3 has 13 amino acids. Germline V gene sequence: CDR1 MNHEY, CDR2 SVGAGI. This CDR3 reads CASRTGMNYGYTF. The CDR3 bases are TGTGCCAGCAGGACGGGTATGAACTATGGCTACACCTTC.

The V and J genes are TRBV10-2 and TRBJ2-7; maybe TRBD1 (5 bases). V was clipped by 5 bases and J by 3 bases, with 17 bases between them. This CDR3 comprises 15 residues. CDR1 WSHSY and CDR2 SAAADI come from the germline V gene. CDR3 amino acids: CASSYDSPTIYEQYF. The CDR3, as DNA: TGCGCCAGCAGTTACGACAGCCCGACAATCTACGAGCAGTACTTC.

The CDR3 here is CASNSGGTGELFF. CDR3 DNA: TGTGCCAGCAATAGTGGGGGGACCGGGGAGCTGTTTTTT. J is TRBJ2-2 and V is TRBV12-3 or TRBV12-4, with D possibly being TRBD2 (6 bases). The CDR3 has 13 amino acids. The V and J ends lost 7 bases and 5 bases respectively, with 11 bases between them.

The V call is TRBV30, the J call TRBJ1-5, with 9 bases fitting TRBD1. Looked up from germline, CDR1 is GTSNPN and CDR2 is SVGIG (reference sequence). The CDR3 length is 14 residues. V shed 2 bases and J 7 bases; nucleotides not matched to a gene: 6. The CDR3 DNA sequence: TGTGCCTGGAGTCGGACAGGGGCTGGCCAGCCCCAGCATTTT. Translating it yields CAWSRTGAGQPQHF.